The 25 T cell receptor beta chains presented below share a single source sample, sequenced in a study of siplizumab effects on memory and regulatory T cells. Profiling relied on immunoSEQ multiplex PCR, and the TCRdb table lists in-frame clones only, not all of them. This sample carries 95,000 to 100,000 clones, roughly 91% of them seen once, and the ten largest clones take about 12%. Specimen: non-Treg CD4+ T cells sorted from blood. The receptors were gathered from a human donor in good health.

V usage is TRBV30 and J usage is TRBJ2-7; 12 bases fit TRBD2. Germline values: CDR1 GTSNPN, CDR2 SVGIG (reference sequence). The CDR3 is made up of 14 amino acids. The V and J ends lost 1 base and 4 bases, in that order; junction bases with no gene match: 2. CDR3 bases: TGTGCCTGGAGTGGTACTAGCGGGAGGTACGAGCAGTACTTC. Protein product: CAWSGTSGRYEQYF.

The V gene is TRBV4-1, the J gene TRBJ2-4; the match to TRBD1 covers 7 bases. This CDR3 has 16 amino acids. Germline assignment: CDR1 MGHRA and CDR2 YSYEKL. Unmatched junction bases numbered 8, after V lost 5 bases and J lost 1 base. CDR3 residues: CASSSTGIGAKNIQYF. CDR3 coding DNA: TGCGCCAGCAGCTCGACAGGGATAGGGGCCAAAAACATTCAGTACTTC.

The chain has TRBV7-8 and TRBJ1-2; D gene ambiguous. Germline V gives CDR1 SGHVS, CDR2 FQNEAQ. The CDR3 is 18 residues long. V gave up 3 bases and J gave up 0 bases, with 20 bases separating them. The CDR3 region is CASSFREIPLNSNYGYTF. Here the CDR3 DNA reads TGTGCCAGCAGCTTTCGGGAAATACCCCTGAATTCTAACTATGGCTACACCTTC.

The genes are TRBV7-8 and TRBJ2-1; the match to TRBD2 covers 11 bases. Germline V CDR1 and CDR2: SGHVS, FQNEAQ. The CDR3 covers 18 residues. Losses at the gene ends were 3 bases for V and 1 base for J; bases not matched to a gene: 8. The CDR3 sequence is CASSFTIAGGRSYNEQFF. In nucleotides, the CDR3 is TGTGCCAGCAGCTTCACGATAGCGGGAGGGAGATCCTACAATGAGCAGTTCTTC.

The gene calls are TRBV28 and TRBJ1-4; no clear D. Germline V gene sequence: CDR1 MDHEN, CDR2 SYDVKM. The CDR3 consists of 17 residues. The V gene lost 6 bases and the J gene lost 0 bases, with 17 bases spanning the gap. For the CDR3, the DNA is TGTGCCAGCAGGCCCTATAGGGCGGCTACAACTAATGAAAAACTGTTTTTT. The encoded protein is CASRPYRAATTNEKLFF.

This CDR3 reads CASSLTGHSGNTIYF. In DNA form, the CDR3 reads TGTGCCAGCAGTTTGACAGGACACTCTGGAAACACCATATATTTT. This chain uses TRBV25-1 with TRBJ1-3, with a tentative D call TRBD1 (6 bases). This CDR3 comprises 15 residues. The ends were cut back, 5 bases at V and 0 bases at J, with 11 bases in the middle. Germline V gene sequence: CDR1 MGHDK, CDR2 SYGVNS.

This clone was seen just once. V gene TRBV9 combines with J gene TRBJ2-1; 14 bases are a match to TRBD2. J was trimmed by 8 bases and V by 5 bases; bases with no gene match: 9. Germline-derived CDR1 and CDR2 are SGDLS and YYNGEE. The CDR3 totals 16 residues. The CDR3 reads CASRRGTSGSFYEQFF. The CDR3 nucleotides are TGTGCCAGCAGGCGGGGGACTAGCGGGAGTTTTTATGAGCAGTTCTTC.

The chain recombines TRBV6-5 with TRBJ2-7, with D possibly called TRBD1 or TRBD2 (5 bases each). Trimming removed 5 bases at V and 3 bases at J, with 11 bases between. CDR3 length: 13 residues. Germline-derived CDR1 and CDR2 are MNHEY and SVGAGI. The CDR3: CASSLSGSYEQYF. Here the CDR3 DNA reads TGTGCCAGCAGTCTCTCAGGGAGCTACGAGCAGTACTTC.

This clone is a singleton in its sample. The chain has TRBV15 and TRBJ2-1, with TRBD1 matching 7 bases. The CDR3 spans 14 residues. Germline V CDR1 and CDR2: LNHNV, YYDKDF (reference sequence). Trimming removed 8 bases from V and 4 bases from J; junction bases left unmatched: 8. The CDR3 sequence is CATSRGLAYNEQFF. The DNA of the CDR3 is TGTGCCACCTCCAGGGGGTTGGCATACAATGAGCAGTTCTTC.

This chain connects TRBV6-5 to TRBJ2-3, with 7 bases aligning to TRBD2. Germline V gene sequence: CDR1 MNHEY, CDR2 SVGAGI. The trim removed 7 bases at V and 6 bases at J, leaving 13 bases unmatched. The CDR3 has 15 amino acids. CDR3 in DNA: TGTGCCAGCACCTACGGGCTGGGAGGGGCCGATACGCAGTATTTT. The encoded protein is CASTYGLGGADTQYF.

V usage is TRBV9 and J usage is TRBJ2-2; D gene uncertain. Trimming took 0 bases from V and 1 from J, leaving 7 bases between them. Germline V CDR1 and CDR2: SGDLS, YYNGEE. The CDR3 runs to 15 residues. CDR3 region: CASSVEVGNTGELFF. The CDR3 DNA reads TGTGCCAGCAGCGTAGAGGTAGGGAACACCGGGGAGCTGTTTTTT.

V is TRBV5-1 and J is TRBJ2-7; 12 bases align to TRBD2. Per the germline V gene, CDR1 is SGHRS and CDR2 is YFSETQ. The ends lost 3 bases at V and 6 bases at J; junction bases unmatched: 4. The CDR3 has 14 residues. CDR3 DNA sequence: TGCGCCAGCAGCTGGGCGACTAGCGGGAGCGAGCAGTACTTC. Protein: CASSWATSGSEQYF.

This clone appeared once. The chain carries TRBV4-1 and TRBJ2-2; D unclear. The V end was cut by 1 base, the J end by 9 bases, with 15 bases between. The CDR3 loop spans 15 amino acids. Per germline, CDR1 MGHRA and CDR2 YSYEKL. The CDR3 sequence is CASSQVGQANWELFF. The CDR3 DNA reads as TGCGCCAGCAGCCAAGTTGGTCAGGCGAACTGGGAGCTGTTTTTT.

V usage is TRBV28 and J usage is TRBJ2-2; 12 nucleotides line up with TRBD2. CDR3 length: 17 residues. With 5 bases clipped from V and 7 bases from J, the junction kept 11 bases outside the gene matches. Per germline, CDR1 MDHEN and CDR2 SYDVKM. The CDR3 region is CASSNQGLAGTNGELFF. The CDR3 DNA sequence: TGTGCCAGCAGTAACCAGGGACTAGCGGGTACGAACGGGGAGCTGTTTTTT. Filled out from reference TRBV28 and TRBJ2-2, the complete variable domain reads DVKVTQSSRYLVKRTGEKVFLECVQDMDHENMFWYRQDPGLGLRLIYFSYDVKMKEKGDIPEGYSVSREKKERFSLILESASTNQTSMYLCASSNQGLAGTNGELFFGEGSRLTVL.

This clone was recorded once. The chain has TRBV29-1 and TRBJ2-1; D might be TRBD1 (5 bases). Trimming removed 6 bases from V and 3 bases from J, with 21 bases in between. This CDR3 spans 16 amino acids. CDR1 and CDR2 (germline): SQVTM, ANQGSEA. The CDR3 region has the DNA TGCAGCGTACCCACTCCGTGGCAGGGTAACTACAATGAGCAGTTCTTC. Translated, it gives CSVPTPWQGNYNEQFF.

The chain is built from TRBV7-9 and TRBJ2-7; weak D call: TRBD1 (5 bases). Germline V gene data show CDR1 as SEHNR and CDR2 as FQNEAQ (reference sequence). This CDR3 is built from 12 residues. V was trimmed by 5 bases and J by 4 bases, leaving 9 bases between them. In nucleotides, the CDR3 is TGTGCCAGCAGCATGCAGGGTTACGAGCAGTACTTC. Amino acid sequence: CASSMQGYEQYF.

The CDR3 coding sequence is TGTGCCAGCCATATCGGTCAAGGGCCCTACAATGAGCAGTTCTTC. Translation gives CASHIGQGPYNEQFF. The chain has TRBV9 and TRBJ2-1; no clear D gene. Germline CDR1 reads SGDLS; CDR2 reads YYNGEE. V lost 7 bases and J 2 bases, leaving 16 bases between the germline ends. This CDR3 is 15 amino acids long.

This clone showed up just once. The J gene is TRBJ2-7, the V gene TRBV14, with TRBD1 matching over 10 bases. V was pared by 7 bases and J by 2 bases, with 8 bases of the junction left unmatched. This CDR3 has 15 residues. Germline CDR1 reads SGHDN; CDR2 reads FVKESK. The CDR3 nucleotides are TGTGCCAGCACCCCCGGGACAGGGGAAACCTACGAGCAGTACTTC. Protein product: CASTPGTGETYEQYF.

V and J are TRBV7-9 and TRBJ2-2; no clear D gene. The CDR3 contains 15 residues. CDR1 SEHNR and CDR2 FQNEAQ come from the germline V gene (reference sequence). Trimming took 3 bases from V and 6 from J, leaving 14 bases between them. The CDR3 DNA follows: TGTGCCAGCAGCTTCCAAGCTAGTCATTCCGGGGAGCTGTTTTTT. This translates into CASSFQASHSGELFF.

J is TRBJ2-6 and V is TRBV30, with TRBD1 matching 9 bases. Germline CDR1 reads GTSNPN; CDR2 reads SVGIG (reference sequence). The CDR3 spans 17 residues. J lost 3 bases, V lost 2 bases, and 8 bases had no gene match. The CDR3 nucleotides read TGTGCCTGGAGTCCGGGACAGGGAGTCAGTGGGGCCAACGTCCTGACTTTC. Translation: CAWSPGQGVSGANVLTF.

The CDR3 DNA reads TGTGCCTGGAGTGTTCGTGTTACAGGGGTAAAGACCCAGTACTTC. Translating it yields CAWSVRVTGVKTQYF. The chain carries TRBV30 and TRBJ2-5; 7 bases are shared with TRBD1. Germline CDR1 and CDR2: GTSNPN and SVGIG (reference sequence). V lost 0 bases and J lost 6; bases outside the gene matches: 10. CDR3 size: 15 residues.

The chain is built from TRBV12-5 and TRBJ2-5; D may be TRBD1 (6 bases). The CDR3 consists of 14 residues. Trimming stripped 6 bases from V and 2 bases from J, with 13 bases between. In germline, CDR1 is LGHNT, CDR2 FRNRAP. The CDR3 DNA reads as TGTGCTAGTGGCCCCGGGACACCTCAAGAGACCCAGTACTTC. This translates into CASGPGTPQETQYF.

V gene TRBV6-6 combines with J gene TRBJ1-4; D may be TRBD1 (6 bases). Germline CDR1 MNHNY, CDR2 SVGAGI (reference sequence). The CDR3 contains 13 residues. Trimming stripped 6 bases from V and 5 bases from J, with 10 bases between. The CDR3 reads CASRVGQNEKLFF. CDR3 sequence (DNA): TGTGCCAGCAGGGTGGGACAAAATGAAAAACTGTTTTTT.

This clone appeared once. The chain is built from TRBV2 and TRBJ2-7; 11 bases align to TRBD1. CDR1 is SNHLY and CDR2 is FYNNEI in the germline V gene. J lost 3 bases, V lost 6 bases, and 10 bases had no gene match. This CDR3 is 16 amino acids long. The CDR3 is CASSDPGTGGGYEQYF. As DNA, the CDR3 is TGTGCCAGCAGCGACCCGGGGACAGGGGGGGGCTACGAGCAGTACTTC.

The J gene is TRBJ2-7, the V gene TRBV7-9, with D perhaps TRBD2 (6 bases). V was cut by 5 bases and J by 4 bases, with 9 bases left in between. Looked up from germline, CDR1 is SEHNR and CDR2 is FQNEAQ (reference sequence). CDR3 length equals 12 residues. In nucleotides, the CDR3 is TGTGCCAGCAGCCCCGGGGGTTACGAGCAGTACTTC. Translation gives CASSPGGYEQYF.